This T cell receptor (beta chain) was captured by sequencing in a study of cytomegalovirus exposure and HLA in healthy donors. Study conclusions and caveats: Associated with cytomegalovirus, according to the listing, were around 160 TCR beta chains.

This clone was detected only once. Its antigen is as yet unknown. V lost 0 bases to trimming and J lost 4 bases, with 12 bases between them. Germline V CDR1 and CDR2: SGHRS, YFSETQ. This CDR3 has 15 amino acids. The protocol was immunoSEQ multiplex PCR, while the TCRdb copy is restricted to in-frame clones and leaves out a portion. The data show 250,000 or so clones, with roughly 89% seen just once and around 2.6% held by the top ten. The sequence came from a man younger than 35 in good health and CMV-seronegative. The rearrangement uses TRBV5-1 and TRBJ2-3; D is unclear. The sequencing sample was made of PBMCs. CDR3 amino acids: CASSLGQVSPDTQYF. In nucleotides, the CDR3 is TGCGCCAGCAGCTTGGGGCAGGTGAGCCCAGATACGCAGTATTTT.